The 8 T cell receptor beta chains given below trace back to one sample, sequenced in a study of cytomegalovirus exposure and HLA in healthy donors (TCRdb year 2017). Receptors were amplified or captured by the immunoSEQ multiplex PCR assay. A mixture of 60 forward primers for TCR Vbeta segments and 13 reverse primers for TCR Jbeta segments was used in the multiplex PCR. In its TCRdb copy, this immuneACCESS table keeps in-frame sequences only and misses some clones. Where compared with another copy, unresolved V genes explain less than half of these, and the others have no known cause. The sample has about 75,000 clones on record, approximately 80% of them singletons. 15% to 20% of the sample rests with the top ten. The source material was PBMCs. These receptors originate from a man aged 65 to 85 in good health and CMV-seropositive.

In regard to this clone: This CDR3 is also generated by other DNA sequences in the sample. This chain connects TRBV15 to TRBJ1-4; perhaps TRBD1 as D (5 bases). Germline values: CDR1 LNHNV, CDR2 YYDKDF (reference sequence). The V gene lost 0 bases and the J gene lost 8 bases, with 7 bases spanning the gap. CDR3 length equals 13 residues. The CDR3 coding sequence is TGTGCCACCAGCAGAGACCCAGGGGAAAAACTGTTTTTT. Translated, it gives CATSRDPGEKLFF.

This clone was picked up one time. The chain has TRBV7-2 and TRBJ2-3; possibly TRBD1 for D (8 bases). The V and J ends lost 5 bases and 4 bases respectively, with 19 bases between them. CDR3 length: 16 amino acids. CDR1 SGHTA and CDR2 FQGNSA come from the germline V gene. In DNA form, the CDR3 reads TGTGCCAGCAGCCTCCATGGACAGGGAGGGCCAGATACGCAGTATTTT. It translates to CASSLHGQGGPDTQYF.

The chain recombines TRBV5-4 with TRBJ2-7; TRBD2 matches at 10 bases. Germline trimming cut 4 bases from V and 4 bases from J; bases unmatched to any gene: 11. There are 16 residues in the CDR3. Per germline, CDR1 SGHNT and CDR2 YYREEE (reference sequence). In DNA, the CDR3 is TGTGCCAGCAGCCCCGCTAGCGGGAGTGTCAGGTACGAGCAGTACTTC. Its translation: CASSPASGSVRYEQYF.

The CDR3 region is CASTPGGGVGSYEQYF. Here the CDR3 DNA reads TGTGCCAGCACCCCCGGGGGGGGAGTAGGCTCCTACGAGCAGTACTTC. This chain connects TRBV6-6 to TRBJ2-7, with TRBD2 matching over 8 bases. CDR1 is MNHNY and CDR2 is SVGAGI in the germline V gene (reference sequence). The CDR3 covers 16 residues. The J segment lost 0 bases and the V segment lost 7 bases, leaving 11 bases of the junction unmatched.

The chain joins TRBV4-1 to TRBJ2-5; TRBD1 matches 7 bases. The tail of the sequence fits TRBJ2-7 better, so the J call may be wrong. This CDR3 region has 13 residues. In germline, CDR1 is MGHRA, CDR2 YSYEKL. CDR3 region: CASSQPGGYEQYF. The CDR3 nucleotides read TGCGCCAGCAGCCAGCCAGGGGGCTACGAGCAGTACTTC.

The genes are TRBV19 and TRBJ2-3; the match to TRBD2 covers 11 bases. The CDR3 contains 19 residues. Germline V gene lookup returns CDR1 LNHDA and CDR2 SQIVND (reference sequence). Germline trimming cut 1 base from V and 2 bases from J; bases unmatched to any gene: 11. This CDR3 reads CASSIAGSGLAGHTDTQYF. The CDR3 bases are TGTGCCAGTAGTATAGCAGGCTCCGGACTAGCGGGCCACACAGATACGCAGTATTTT.

The chain employs TRBV28 and TRBJ2-6; 7 bases match TRBD1. Per germline, CDR1 MDHEN and CDR2 SYDVKM. The V segment lost 6 bases and the J segment 4 bases; nucleotides outside the gene matches: 6. There are 15 residues in the CDR3. In DNA, the CDR3 is TGTGCCAGCAGAACAGGGGTGTCAGGGGCCAACGTCCTGACTTTC. Amino acid sequence: CASRTGVSGANVLTF.

This clone was recorded only once. V usage is TRBV10-2 and J usage is TRBJ2-2; possible D gene TRBD2, 5 bases. From germline, CDR1 is WSHSY and CDR2 SAAADI. V lost 9 bases and J 8 bases, leaving 13 bases between the germline ends. This CDR3 contains 12 residues. The CDR3, as DNA: TGCGCCAGTGGAGTCTGGGAGGGGGAGCTGTTTTTT. Protein sequence: CASGVWEGELFF.